These T cell receptor beta chains were read from a single sample in a study of PD-1 blockade in mismatch repair-deficient tumors. Clones were read by immunoSEQ multiplex PCR, and TCRdb kept only the in-frame ones, dropping some. The sample records 65,000 to 80,000 clones, about 78% being singletons. The input for sequencing was peripheral blood, taken 2 weeks after starting pembrolizumab. These receptors originate from an adult with mismatch repair-deficient cancer. CDR3s include the opening cysteine and the closing phenylalanine or tryptophan. Fields, in order: CDR3 protein, V gene, J gene, clone size. Only some rows state a clone size, as once, few, many or a class for expanded clones.

cdr3_aa: CASSLTSAYNEQFF; v_call: TRBV7-9; j_call: TRBJ2-1; clone_size: .
cdr3_aa: CASSAEPGNTIYF; v_call: TRBV18; j_call: TRBJ1-3; clone_size: .
cdr3_aa: CASSLVSGESNYGYTF; v_call: TRBV5-1; j_call: TRBJ1-2; clone_size: .
cdr3_aa: CTSRRRPLGEKLFF; v_call: TRBV1; j_call: TRBJ1-4; clone_size: .
cdr3_aa: CASSYSRVLNTEAFF; v_call: TRBV6-5; j_call: TRBJ1-1; clone_size: .
cdr3_aa: CASRRGTSGEYF; v_call: TRBV6-5; j_call: TRBJ2-7; clone_size: few
cdr3_aa: CASSYDTGELFF; v_call: TRBV4-1; j_call: TRBJ2-2; clone_size: .
cdr3_aa: CASNTGLAGATFIGEQFF; v_call: TRBV27; j_call: TRBJ2-1; clone_size: .
cdr3_aa: CASSYRDGGYTF; v_call: TRBV6-6; j_call: TRBJ1-2; clone_size: .
cdr3_aa: CASSQVLGDYNEQFF; v_call: TRBV4-2; j_call: TRBJ2-1; clone_size: .
cdr3_aa: CASSPRGGPLVQYF; v_call: TRBV11-3; j_call: TRBJ2-7; clone_size: .
cdr3_aa: CASSEYIYEQYF; v_call: TRBV2; j_call: TRBJ2-7; clone_size: few
cdr3_aa: CASIIRVAGNQPQHF; v_call: TRBV6-5; j_call: TRBJ1-5; clone_size: .
cdr3_aa: CASSLTGGVQETQYF; v_call: TRBV5-4; j_call: TRBJ2-5; clone_size: .
cdr3_aa: CASSLLRPGHPREQYF; v_call: TRBV14; j_call: TRBJ2-7; clone_size: .
cdr3_aa: CASRPGQLNEKLFF; v_call: TRBV19; j_call: TRBJ1-4; clone_size: .
cdr3_aa: CASSAPIGRGHGELFF; v_call: TRBV9; j_call: TRBJ2-2; clone_size: .